This record looks at one T cell receptor (beta chain) sequence and its context. The immunoSEQ assay was v3.0, run at survey level. Data came from immunoSEQ multiplex PCR; TCRdb stores just in-frame clones and leaves some out. The data hold under 25,000 clones, with roughly 84% observed a single time. These data belong to a study of long-term antiretroviral therapy in people with HIV. The V segment lost 3 bases and the J segment 7 bases; nucleotides outside the gene matches: 10. This CDR3 spans 16 amino acids. Germline V gene data show CDR1 as SGDLS and CDR2 as YYNGEE. The TCR was taken from a man aged 55-75 years with HIV. V is TRBV9 and J is TRBJ2-3; 11 nucleotides align to TRBD2. The source was unsorted PBMCs, collected 1.3 years after starting antiretroviral therapy. CDR3 coding DNA: TGTGCCAGCAGCGATAGCGGGGGGGAAATCCCCCATACGCAGTATTTT. This translates into CASSDSGGEIPHTQYF.